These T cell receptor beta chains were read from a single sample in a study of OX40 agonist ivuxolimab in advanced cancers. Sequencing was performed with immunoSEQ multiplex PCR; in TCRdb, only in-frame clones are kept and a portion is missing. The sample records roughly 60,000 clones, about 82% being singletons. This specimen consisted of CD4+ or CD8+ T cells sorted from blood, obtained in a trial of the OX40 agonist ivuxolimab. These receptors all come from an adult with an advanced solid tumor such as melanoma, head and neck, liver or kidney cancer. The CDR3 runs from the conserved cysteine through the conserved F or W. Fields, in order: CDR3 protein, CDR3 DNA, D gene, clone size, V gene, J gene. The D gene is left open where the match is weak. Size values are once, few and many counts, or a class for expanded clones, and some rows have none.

cdr3_aa: CASSLGPEGDTQYF
cdr3_nt: TGTGCCAGCAGCTTGGGCCCCGAGGGGGATACGCAGTATTTT
d_call: .
clone_size: .
v_call: TRBV11-2
j_call: TRBJ2-3

cdr3_aa: CASSFDSSYEQYF
cdr3_nt: TGTGCCAGCAGCTTCGACAGCTCCTACGAGCAGTACTTC
d_call: .
clone_size: .
v_call: TRBV7-9
j_call: TRBJ2-7

cdr3_aa: CASSPGGGTDTQYF
cdr3_nt: TGCGCCAGCAGCCCGGGGGGGGGCACAGATACGCAGTATTTT
d_call: TRBD2
clone_size: .
v_call: TRBV5-1
j_call: TRBJ2-3

cdr3_aa: CASSPSPDRLYNEQFF
cdr3_nt: TGTGCCAGCAGCCCCTCGCCGGACAGGCTCTACAATGAGCAGTTCTTC
d_call: TRBD1
clone_size: .
v_call: TRBV7-9
j_call: TRBJ2-1

cdr3_aa: CAWSRDQGGTDTQYF
cdr3_nt: TGTGCCTGGAGCCGGGACCAAGGGGGGACAGATACGCAGTATTTT
d_call: .
clone_size: .
v_call: TRBV30
j_call: TRBJ2-3

cdr3_aa: CASSEGGTYNSPLHF
cdr3_nt: TGCGCCAGCAGCGAAGGGGGCACCTATAATTCACCCCTCCACTTT
d_call: TRBD1
clone_size: few
v_call: TRBV4-1
j_call: TRBJ1-6

cdr3_aa: CASRQGLVDEQYF
cdr3_nt: TGTGCCAGCAGACAGGGGTTGGTGGACGAGCAGTACTTC
d_call: TRBD1
clone_size: .
v_call: TRBV4-2
j_call: TRBJ2-7

cdr3_aa: CASSQDGGPGELFF
cdr3_nt: TGCGCCAGCAGCCAAGATGGGGGCCCCGGGGAGCTGTTTTTT
d_call: .
clone_size: .
v_call: TRBV4-3
j_call: TRBJ2-2

cdr3_aa: CASSMTPTGGNTGELFF
cdr3_nt: TGTGCCAGCAGCATGACCCCGACAGGGGGGAACACCGGGGAGCTGTTTTTT
d_call: TRBD1
clone_size: .
v_call: TRBV11-2
j_call: TRBJ2-2

cdr3_aa: CASSLASGGTDTQYF
cdr3_nt: TGTGCCAGCAGCTTAGCTAGCGGGGGCACAGATACGCAGTATTTT
d_call: TRBD2
clone_size: .
v_call: TRBV7-9
j_call: TRBJ2-3

cdr3_aa: CASSLGGRNQPQHF
cdr3_nt: TGTGCCAGCAGTTTAGGGGGCCGGAATCAGCCCCAGCATTTT
d_call: .
clone_size: .
v_call: TRBV28
j_call: TRBJ1-5

cdr3_aa: CASSLQETQYF
cdr3_nt: TGTGCCAGCAGCCTCCAAGAGACCCAGTACTTC
d_call: .
clone_size: .
v_call: TRBV7-6
j_call: TRBJ2-5

cdr3_aa: CSVKGTTNEKLFF
cdr3_nt: TGCAGCGTTAAAGGGACTACTAATGAAAAACTGTTTTTT
d_call: .
clone_size: once
v_call: TRBV29-1
j_call: TRBJ1-4

cdr3_aa: CASRPAQSNSPLHF
cdr3_nt: TGTGCCAGCAGGCCAGCCCAGAGCAATTCACCCCTCCACTTT
d_call: .
clone_size: .
v_call: TRBV6-5
j_call: TRBJ1-6

cdr3_aa: CASSPGGASYGYTF
cdr3_nt: TGTGCCAGCAGTCCGGGGGGGGCGAGCTATGGCTACACCTTC
d_call: .
clone_size: .
v_call: TRBV5-4
j_call: TRBJ1-2

cdr3_aa: CASSALAGGRGDTQYF
cdr3_nt: TGCGCCAGCAGCGCCCTAGCGGGGGGTCGAGGGGATACGCAGTATTTT
d_call: TRBD2
clone_size: .
v_call: TRBV5-1
j_call: TRBJ2-3

cdr3_aa: CASSQAQGMAFDNEQFF
cdr3_nt: TGCGCCAGCAGCCAAGCCCAGGGGATGGCTTTCGACAATGAGCAGTTCTTC
d_call: .
clone_size: .
v_call: TRBV4-3
j_call: TRBJ2-1

cdr3_aa: CAISEGTGSGANVLTF
cdr3_nt: TGTGCCATCAGTGAGGGGACAGGGTCCGGGGCCAACGTCCTGACTTTC
d_call: TRBD1
clone_size: .
v_call: TRBV10-3
j_call: TRBJ2-6

cdr3_aa: CASSTQTSRSTDTQYF
cdr3_nt: TGTGCCAGTAGTACCCAGACTAGCAGGAGCACAGATACGCAGTATTTT
d_call: TRBD2
clone_size: .
v_call: TRBV19
j_call: TRBJ2-3

cdr3_aa: CASSPILAGTTDTQYF
cdr3_nt: TGCGCCAGCAGTCCCATCCTAGCGGGTACCACAGATACGCAGTATTTT
d_call: TRBD2
clone_size: once
v_call: TRBV5-1
j_call: TRBJ2-3

cdr3_aa: CAWSAGDYGYTF
cdr3_nt: TGTGCCTGGAGTGCGGGGGATTATGGCTACACCTTC
d_call: .
clone_size: .
v_call: TRBV30
j_call: TRBJ1-2

cdr3_aa: CASSLVSMGSYEQYF
cdr3_nt: TGTGCCAGCAGTTTAGTGTCGATGGGGTCCTACGAGCAGTACTTC
d_call: .
clone_size: once
v_call: TRBV28
j_call: TRBJ2-7

cdr3_aa: CASSLSAGQGEQYF
cdr3_nt: TGTGCCAGCAGTTTATCAGCAGGGCAGGGCGAGCAGTACTTC
d_call: .
clone_size: .
v_call: TRBV27
j_call: TRBJ2-7

cdr3_aa: CASSSGTGPSYGYTF
cdr3_nt: TGTGCCAGCTCATCCGGGACAGGGCCTTCCTATGGCTACACCTTC
d_call: TRBD1
clone_size: .
v_call: TRBV28
j_call: TRBJ1-2

cdr3_aa: CASTQGTSGGPVPGELFF
cdr3_nt: TGTGCCAGCACCCAAGGGACTAGCGGGGGGCCGGTCCCCGGGGAGCTGTTTTTT
d_call: .
clone_size: once
v_call: TRBV21-1
j_call: TRBJ2-2

cdr3_aa: CASSLGLTGFTGELFF
cdr3_nt: TGTGCCAGCAGCTTAGGGCTGACAGGTTTCACCGGGGAGCTGTTTTTT
d_call: .
clone_size: .
v_call: TRBV7-8
j_call: TRBJ2-2

cdr3_aa: CASSQSRGDTQYF
cdr3_nt: TGTGCCAGTAGCCAGTCCCGAGGAGATACGCAGTATTTT
d_call: .
clone_size: .
v_call: TRBV19
j_call: TRBJ2-3

cdr3_aa: CASSFADHYTDTQYF
cdr3_nt: TGTGCCAGCAGCTTCGCCGACCACTACACAGATACGCAGTATTTT
d_call: .
clone_size: .
v_call: TRBV5-8
j_call: TRBJ2-3

cdr3_aa: CASSLLNSNEGGGQFF
cdr3_nt: TGTGCCAGCAGCTTGCTTAACAGTAATGAGGGGGGTGGGCAGTTCTTC
d_call: .
clone_size: once
v_call: TRBV5-4
j_call: TRBJ2-1

cdr3_aa: CASSTYPGQETVQYF
cdr3_nt: TGTGCCAGTAGTACCTATCCGGGACAGGAGACGGTGCAGTACTTC
d_call: TRBD1
clone_size: .
v_call: TRBV19
j_call: TRBJ2-7

cdr3_aa: CASREAGELFF
cdr3_nt: TGTGCCAGCAGGGAGGCCGGGGAGCTGTTTTTT
d_call: .
clone_size: .
v_call: TRBV11-3
j_call: TRBJ2-2

cdr3_aa: CAWSGQLDTEAFF
cdr3_nt: TGTGCCTGGAGTGGCCAGCTAGACACTGAAGCTTTCTTT
d_call: .
clone_size: .
v_call: TRBV30
j_call: TRBJ1-1

cdr3_aa: CATSTQDRPPYEQYF
cdr3_nt: TGTGCCACCAGCACTCAGGACAGGCCCCCCTACGAGCAGTACTTC
d_call: TRBD1
clone_size: .
v_call: TRBV15
j_call: TRBJ2-7

cdr3_aa: CASSFRAINEQFF
cdr3_nt: TGTGCCAGCAGCTTCCGGGCCATCAATGAGCAGTTCTTC
d_call: .
clone_size: .
v_call: TRBV7-2
j_call: TRBJ2-1

cdr3_aa: CAWSPPGTVNQPQHF
cdr3_nt: TGTGCCTGGAGCCCACCTGGGACTGTGAATCAGCCCCAGCATTTT
d_call: .
clone_size: few
v_call: TRBV30
j_call: TRBJ1-5

cdr3_aa: CASRGAGTGGEAFF
cdr3_nt: TGTGCCAGCAGAGGGGCGGGAACGGGTGGCGAAGCTTTCTTT
d_call: .
clone_size: .
v_call: TRBV27
j_call: TRBJ1-1

cdr3_aa: CASSMRHGYEQYF
cdr3_nt: TGTGCCAGCAGTATGCGCCACGGGTACGAGCAGTACTTC
d_call: .
clone_size: .
v_call: TRBV28
j_call: TRBJ2-7